The 27 T cell receptor beta chains given below trace back to one sample, sequenced in a study of blood T cell repertoires in COVID-19. Assay: immunoSEQ multiplex PCR; the TCRdb copy retains only in-frame clones and omits some. This sample has approximately 200,000 clones, with 94% found just once. Specimen: peripheral blood. The origin of the receptors is a man aged 25-45 years with COVID-19, enrolled during active disease.

The chain joins TRBV5-1 to TRBJ1-1; D is perhaps TRBD1 (5 bases). CDR3 length equals 15 residues. Deletions cut 4 bases from V and 3 bases from J, with 16 bases between. In germline, CDR1 is SGHRS, CDR2 YFSETQ. The CDR3 DNA reads TGCGCCAGCAGCCGGGGGTCCTCTATGGACACTGAAGCTTTCTTT. The encoded protein is CASSRGSSMDTEAFF.

The rearrangement links TRBV11-2 to TRBJ2-5; D perhaps matches TRBD2 (6 bases). The germline V gene encodes CDR1 SGHAT and CDR2 FQNNGV. This CDR3 is 12 amino acids long. Between the trimmed V and J ends, which lost 4 bases and 5 bases, there was a span of 8 bases. The CDR3 reads CASSSDYETQYF. The CDR3 DNA is TGTGCCAGCAGCTCGGACTATGAGACCCAGTACTTC.

A single count supports this clone. This chain joins TRBV21-1 and TRBJ1-3. TRBV21-1 is a pseudogene locus. The CDR3 runs to 18 residues. The CDR3 loop reads CASSKGGRRHAKINTIYF. In DNA form, the CDR3 reads TGTGCCAGCAGCAAGGGGGGTCGACGGCACGCGAAGATAAACACCATATATTTT.

V usage is TRBV11-1 and J usage is TRBJ2-2, with D perhaps TRBD1 (6 bases). V was pared by 2 bases and J by 1 base, with 8 bases between. This CDR3 comprises 15 residues. Germline CDR1 is SGHAT and CDR2 is FQDESV (reference sequence). DNA of the CDR3: TGTGCCAGCAGCTTAACCAGGGGGAACACCGGGGAGCTGTTTTTT. Translation: CASSLTRGNTGELFF.

Regarding this clone: The same CDR3 is also encoded by other DNA sequences in this sample. V and J are TRBV12-3 or TRBV12-4 and TRBJ1-3; 9 nucleotides match TRBD1. J gave up 7 bases and V 6 bases, and 4 bases lay outside the gene matches. The CDR3 consists of 13 residues. The CDR3 spells CASSLGQGNTIYF. The CDR3 DNA is TGTGCCAGCAGCCTGGGACAGGGTAACACCATATATTTT.

The J gene is TRBJ1-1, the V gene TRBV9; D is perhaps TRBD1 (5 bases). The CDR3 is 15 residues long. Per germline, CDR1 SGDLS and CDR2 YYNGEE. Trimming left V 4 bases short and J 1 base short, with 14 bases between. CDR3 DNA: TGTGCCAGCAGCACCTTGGGACTTTCGAACACTGAAGCTTTCTTT. Its translation: CASSTLGLSNTEAFF.

The rearrangement joins TRBV6-5 to TRBJ2-5; possibly TRBD2 for D (6 bases). The CDR3 is 14 residues long. Germline CDR1 and CDR2: MNHEY and SVGAGI. V shed 10 bases and J shed 5 bases, with 20 bases lying between them. The CDR3 bases are TGTGCCATCCGGGGATACGCCGCGGGGGAGACCCAGTACTTC. It codes for CAIRGYAAGETQYF.

CDR3 sequence: CASSPQAGGNQPQHF. CDR3 nucleotides: TGTGCCAGCTCACCACAGGCAGGGGGCAATCAGCCCCAGCATTTT. The genes are TRBV18 and TRBJ1-5; TRBD1 is a possible D gene (6 bases). Germline CDR1 KGHSH, CDR2 LQKENI. This CDR3 is 15 amino acids long. V was cut by 1 base and J by 2 bases, with 9 bases left in between.

CDR3 loop: CAGRGGRSTDTQYF. In DNA, the CDR3 is TGTGCCGGTCGCGGGGGGCGCTCCACAGATACGCAGTATTTT. The chain carries TRBV2 and TRBJ2-3; 8 nucleotides line up with TRBD2. This CDR3 comprises 14 residues. The V and J ends lost 11 bases and 2 bases, in that order; junction bases with no gene match: 9. The germline gives CDR1 SNHLY, CDR2 FYNNEI. Full variable domain (rest looked up from reference TRBV2 and TRBJ2-3): EPEVTQTPSHQVTQMGQEVILRCVPISNHLYFYWYRQILGQKVEFLVSFYNNEISEKSEIFDDQFSVERPDGSNFTLKIRSTKLEDSAMYFCAGRGGRSTDTQYFGPGTRLTVL.

V usage is TRBV10-3 and J usage is TRBJ2-1; D may be TRBD1 (6 bases). V was cut by 1 base and J by 12 bases, with 7 bases left in between. The CDR3 consists of 11 residues. CDR1 is ENHRY, CDR2 SYGVKD, per germline. CDR3 in amino acids: CAISEWDTQFF. Written as DNA, the CDR3 is TGTGCCATCAGTGAGTGGGACACGCAGTTCTTC.

The chain is built from TRBV21-1 and TRBJ2-2; the DNA was not used to check the table's D call, TRBD2. TRBV21-1 is labeled a pseudogene. This CDR3 comprises 20 residues. CDR3 protein: CAKPPIPGLAGGTVTGELFF. In DNA form, the CDR3 reads TGTGCCAAACCACCTATCCCGGGACTAGCGGGGGGGACTGTCACCGGGGAGCTGTTTTTT.

The chain recombines TRBV7-9 with TRBJ1-4, with unresolved D. Germline lookup yields CDR1 SEHNR and CDR2 FQNEAQ (reference sequence). The CDR3 is 11 amino acids. V lost 6 bases to trimming and J lost 7 bases, with 6 bases between them. DNA for the CDR3: TGTGCCAGCAGTCCCGTTGAAAAACTGTTTTTT. It is translated as CASSPVEKLFF.

The rearrangement links TRBV12-3 or TRBV12-4 to TRBJ1-6; D not resolved. Trimming shortened V by 3 bases and J by 17 bases, and 11 bases separated the two germline ends. This CDR3 is built from 11 residues. The CDR3 is CASSFGQAVHF. The CDR3 nucleotides read TGTGCCAGCAGTTTTGGCCAGGCTGTCCACTTT.

This chain uses TRBV11-2 with TRBJ2-5, with D maybe TRBD1 (5 bases). CDR1 SGHAT and CDR2 FQNNGV come from the germline V gene. The CDR3 covers 17 residues. Deletions cut 4 bases from V and 1 base from J, with 19 bases between. The CDR3, as DNA: TGTGCCAGCAGCTACCCCTCAGGGCGGTTAACCCAAGAGACCCAGTACTTC. It yields the protein CASSYPSGRLTQETQYF.

CDR3 amino acids: CASSSGTGTGPYEQYF. CDR3 coding DNA: TGTGCCAGCAGCTCCGGAACCGGGACAGGACCCTACGAGCAGTACTTC. V gene TRBV5-4 combines with J gene TRBJ2-7; the match to TRBD1 covers 8 bases. The CDR3 extends over 16 amino acids. V shed 3 bases and J 2 bases; nucleotides not matched to a gene: 10. CDR1 is SGHNT, CDR2 YYREEE, per germline (reference sequence).

The CDR3 DNA reads as TGCGCCAGCAGCGATACGAACAGGGGCTACACCTTC. This codes for CASSDTNRGYTF. The V gene is TRBV5-1, the J gene TRBJ1-2, with D maybe TRBD1 (5 bases). The germline V gene encodes CDR1 SGHRS and CDR2 YFSETQ. V was shortened by 4 bases and J by 8 bases, with 12 bases between the two germline ends. This CDR3 is 12 amino acids long.

The CDR3: CASRTYGRGETQYF. The CDR3 coding sequence is TGTGCCAGCAGGACCTACGGACGGGGAGAGACCCAGTACTTC. The chain recombines TRBV3-1 (or the pseudogene TRBV3-2) with TRBJ2-5, with D possibly matching TRBD2 (5 bases). The CDR3 length is 14 residues. Germline CDR1 and CDR2: LGHDT and YNNKEL (reference sequence). V was pared by 6 bases and J by 4 bases, with 15 bases between.

V is TRBV6-5 and J is TRBJ2-6; D ambiguous. Trimming took 8 bases from V and 0 from J, leaving 8 bases between them. Germline lookup yields CDR1 MNHEY and CDR2 SVGAGI. CDR3 length: 14 residues. CDR3 nucleotides: TGTGCCAGCCTACCGGTCTCTGGGGCCAACGTCCTGACTTTC. This sequence encodes CASLPVSGANVLTF.

This chain uses TRBV6-4 with TRBJ2-7, with 8 bases that match TRBD1. The CDR3 totals 15 residues. Germline lookup yields CDR1 MRHNA and CDR2 SNTAGT. With 7 bases clipped from V and 5 bases from J, the junction kept 13 bases outside the gene matches. CDR3 sequence: CASIPCAGGLDEQYF. As DNA, the CDR3 is TGTGCCAGCATTCCTTGTGCAGGGGGCCTCGACGAGCAGTACTTC.

The V call is TRBV3-1 (or the pseudogene TRBV3-2), the J call TRBJ1-4; D is unresolved. The germline V gene encodes CDR1 LGHDT and CDR2 YNNKEL (reference sequence). V was shortened by 2 bases and J by 7 bases, with 11 bases between the two germline ends. This CDR3 contains 14 residues. The CDR3 reads CASSQHGSLEKLFF. CDR3 sequence (DNA): TGTGCCAGCAGCCAACACGGGAGTCTTGAAAAACTGTTTTTT.

This clone was observed a single time. The genes are TRBV4-2 and TRBJ2-1; D might be TRBD1 (5 bases). CDR3 length: 12 residues. Trimming removed 6 bases from V and 10 bases from J, with 13 bases in between. Germline V gene sequence: CDR1 LGHNA, CDR2 YNFKEQ. The CDR3 nucleotides read TGTGCCAGCAGGGGGCAGGGCGACGAGCAGTTCTTC. Translated, it gives CASRGQGDEQFF.

The rearrangement joins TRBV27 to TRBJ1-5; TRBD1 might be the D (5 bases). CDR1 and CDR2 (germline): MNHEY, SMNVEV (reference sequence). V lost 5 bases to trimming and J lost 4 bases, with 6 bases between them. The CDR3 consists of 12 residues. The CDR3 nucleotides read TGTGCCAGCAGTGGGGCTAATCAGCCCCAGCATTTT. It is translated as CASSGANQPQHF.

The V and J genes are TRBV28 and TRBJ1-1; perhaps TRBD1 as D (5 bases). This CDR3 is 15 amino acids long. V lost 3 bases and J lost 4, with 15 bases in between. Germline CDR1 is MDHEN and CDR2 is SYDVKM. CDR3 coding DNA: TGTGCCAGCAGTTTGGGAGGGGCCGGAATCACTGAAGCTTTCTTT. Protein sequence: CASSLGGAGITEAFF.

V usage is TRBV2 and J usage is TRBJ2-1; 7 bases line up with TRBD2. Germline V gives CDR1 SNHLY, CDR2 FYNNEI. J was trimmed by 2 bases and V by 2 bases; bases with no gene match: 0. The CDR3 runs 14 residues. The CDR3 DNA reads as TGTGCCAGCAGTGAACTAGCGGCCTACAATGAGCAGTTCTTC. Translating it yields CASSELAAYNEQFF.

The chain employs TRBV6-5 and TRBJ2-3, with 10 bases lining up with TRBD1. Germline assignment: CDR1 MNHEY and CDR2 SVGAGI. V lost 6 bases, J lost 0 bases, and 3 bases stayed unmatched. The CDR3 totals 15 residues. In nucleotides, the CDR3 is TGTGCCAGCAGAAAGGGACAGGGGAGCACAGATACGCAGTATTTT. Amino acid sequence: CASRKGQGSTDTQYF.

V is TRBV19 and J is TRBJ2-1, with 12 bases matching TRBD2. In germline, CDR1 is LNHDA, CDR2 SQIVND (reference sequence). The CDR3 loop spans 17 amino acids. Unmatched junction bases numbered 12, after V lost 5 bases and J lost 7 bases. The CDR3 reads CASSGSSGGDLSNEQFF. CDR3 sequence (DNA): TGTGCCAGTAGTGGGTCTAGCGGGGGGGATCTCTCGAATGAGCAGTTCTTC.

The rearrangement joins TRBV10-3 to TRBJ2-1, with a weak D call TRBD1 (5 bases). V was clipped by 5 bases and J by 2 bases, with 13 bases between them. Germline CDR1 and CDR2: ENHRY and SYGVKD. This CDR3 is 15 amino acids long. The CDR3 is CAISTDRPAYNEQFF. DNA for the CDR3: TGTGCCATCAGTACCGACAGACCAGCCTACAATGAGCAGTTCTTC.